Listed below are T cell receptor beta chains from one sample, sequenced in a study of blood T cell repertoires in COVID-19. Assay used: immunoSEQ multiplex PCR; TCRdb lists only in-frame clones, some missing. The sample consists of about 160,000 clones, 85% to 90% of them appearing once. Sequencing was carried out using PBMCs or T cells enriched from blood (not recorded which). The receptors shown here come from a woman aged 45-59 years who had recovered from COVID-19. Each CDR3 is given with its conserved first and last residue. The D gene is left open where the match is weak. Some rows mark clone size as missing; the rest say once, few, many or name a class of expanded clone.

v_call	clone_size	j_call	d_call	cdr3_aa	cdr3_nt
TRBV7-8	once	TRBJ1-5	NA	CASSSLPRGNHQPQHF	TGTGCCAGCAGCTCCCTCCCTAGGGGGAACCATCAGCCCCAGCATTTT
TRBV18	NA	TRBJ2-7	NA	CASSPMQGTTYEQYF	TGTGCCAGCTCACCAATGCAGGGTACAACCTACGAGCAGTACTTC
TRBV7-2	NA	TRBJ1-5	TRBD1	CASSLQGSSNQPQHF	TGTGCCAGCAGCCTACAGGGGAGTAGCAATCAGCCCCAGCATTTT
TRBV5-8	NA	TRBJ2-3	NA	CASSTATSRTDTQYF	TGTGCCAGCAGCACGGCTACCTCGAGGACAGATACGCAGTATTTT
TRBV7-6	NA	TRBJ1-6	NA	CASSLGAGTNSPLHF	TGTGCCAGCAGCTTAGGGGCGGGAACGAATTCACCCCTCCACTTT
TRBV19	NA	TRBJ1-2	TRBD1	CASSIGETGGEGYGYTF	TGTGCCAGTAGTATTGGGGAGACAGGGGGCGAAGGGTACGGCTACACCTTC
TRBV2	NA	TRBJ1-2	TRBD1	CASRGQGDAGYTF	TGTGCCAGCAGGGGACAGGGGGATGCTGGCTACACCTTC
TRBV7-3	NA	TRBJ2-5	TRBD2	CASSLSLAGSQETQYF	TGTGCCAGCAGCTTAAGCCTAGCGGGGAGCCAAGAGACCCAGTACTTC
TRBV7-6	NA	TRBJ1-3	TRBD1	CASSSPGQDSGNTIYF	TGTGCCAGCAGCTCCCCGGGACAGGACTCTGGAAACACCATATATTTT
TRBV5-1	NA	TRBJ1-3	TRBD1	CASSPGDSSSGNTIYF	TGCGCCAGCAGCCCAGGGGACAGCAGCTCTGGAAACACCATATATTTT
TRBV7-8	NA	TRBJ1-1	NA	CASSLSGATEAFF	TGTGCCAGCAGCCTGTCAGGGGCCACTGAAGCTTTCTTT
TRBV4-3	NA	TRBJ2-2	TRBD2	CASSPSFGLAGVTGELFF	TGCGCCAGCAGCCCCTCGTTTGGGTTAGCGGGGGTCACCGGGGAGCTGTTTTTT
TRBV5-4	NA	TRBJ2-7	TRBD1	CASSTGQGIYEQYF	TGTGCCAGCAGCACGGGACAGGGCATCTACGAGCAGTACTTC
TRBV11-3	NA	TRBJ1-1	NA	CASSLDPEGRWTEAFF	TGTGCCAGCAGCTTAGATCCGGAGGGGAGGTGGACTGAAGCTTTCTTT
TRBV9	NA	TRBJ2-3	TRBD2	CASSVIAGGSTDTQYF	TGTGCCAGCAGCGTTATAGCGGGGGGGAGCACAGATACGCAGTATTTT
TRBV6-2/TRBV6-3	NA	TRBJ2-5	TRBD2	CASSQTSGPQETQYF	TGTGCCAGCAGTCAGACTAGCGGACCACAAGAGACCCAGTACTTC
TRBV15	NA	TRBJ2-1	NA	CATSRGEAYNEQFF	TGTGCCACCAGCAGAGGAGAGGCCTACAATGAGCAGTTCTTC
TRBV7-2	once	TRBJ2-3	NA	CASSLQLTTDTQYF	TGTGCCAGCAGCTTACAACTAACCACAGATACGCAGTATTTT
TRBV28	once	TRBJ2-7	TRBD2	CASSPIFRAGGYEQYF	TGTGCCAGCAGTCCTATATTCAGGGCGGGGGGATACGAGCAGTACTTC
TRBV5-4	NA	TRBJ2-2	TRBD2	CASSRGGASLTGELFF	TGTGCCAGCAGTCGCGGGGGGGCCAGTCTCACCGGGGAGCTGTTTTTT
TRBV7-2	NA	TRBJ2-3	TRBD2	CASSWNPSGGSDTQYF	TGTGCCAGCAGCTGGAACCCTAGCGGGGGGTCAGATACGCAGTATTTT
TRBV15	NA	TRBJ2-3	NA	CATSRVPVSTDTQYF	TGTGCCACCAGCAGAGTTCCTGTAAGCACAGATACGCAGTATTTT